This T cell receptor beta chain was profiled in a study of control samples from healthy donors and cancer patients. Looked up from germline, CDR1 is MGHRA and CDR2 is YSYEKL. V was clipped by 0 bases and J by 4 bases, with 10 bases between them. This CDR3 is 15 amino acids long. Assay: immunoSEQ multiplex PCR; the TCRdb copy retains only in-frame clones and omits some. The data contain about 140,000 clones, 85% to 95% of them singletons. The sequencing input was blood. This sequence was found in a man aged 40-50 years in good health. The chain links TRBV4-1 to TRBJ1-3; tentatively, D is TRBD1 (5 bases). CDR3 protein: CASSQDWGAGNTIYF. Here the CDR3 DNA reads TGCGCCAGCAGCCAAGACTGGGGCGCCGGAAACACCATATATTTT.